Sequencing of this T cell receptor beta chain was carried out in a study of T cell changes during pregnancy in multiple sclerosis. Method: immunoSEQ multiplex PCR; TCRdb's copy keeps in-frame clones and lacks some. The table lists about 58,000 clones, roughly nine tenths of them singletons, with about 0.49% in the top ten. Germline V gene sequence: CDR1 MNHNY, CDR2 SVGAGI (reference sequence). V was pared by 6 bases and J by 4 bases, with 3 bases of the junction left unmatched. The CDR3 has 13 amino acids. The chain employs TRBV6-6 and TRBJ1-5; 7 bases are a match to TRBD1. The source is a female donor in good health, enrolled as a control in a pregnancy study. The material was CD4+ T cells from peripheral blood mononuclear cells, obtained after pregnancy. The CDR3 nucleotides are TGTGCCAGCAGCGAACAGGGGAATCAGCCCCAGCATTTT. This gives the protein CASSEQGNQPQHF.